This is a list of T cell receptor beta chains from one sample in a study of control samples from healthy donors and cancer patients. Sequenced by immunoSEQ multiplex PCR; TCRdb stores in-frame clones only, minus some. The data show some 410,000 clones, 75% to 95% seen once. Sequences were obtained from PBMCs. The receptors come from a man aged 35-49 years with head and neck cancer. CDR3s include the opening cysteine and the closing phenylalanine or tryptophan. A D gene is named only where the DNA matches it firmly. Size is stated for part of the rows, as once, few or many counts, or as a class when the clone is expanded.

TRBJ2-1	TRBV11-3	TRBD2	-	CASSQYGDYYNEQFF	TGTGCCAGCAGCCAATACGGGGACTACTACAATGAGCAATTCTTC
TRBJ2-5	TRBV19	-	-	CASSMNGRETQYF	TGTGCCAGTAGTATGAATGGGCGAGAGACCCAGTACTTC
TRBJ2-7	TRBV3-1/TRBV3-2	-	once	CASSLGRSYEQYF	TGTGCCAGCAGCCTTGGGCGCTCCTACGAGCAGTACTTC
TRBJ2-7	TRBV9	TRBD1	-	CASSVTGGPYEQYF	TGTGCCAGCAGCGTAACAGGGGGCCCCTACGAGCAGTACTTC
TRBJ2-5	TRBV6-5	-	-	CASSYGRGHRETQYF	TGTGCCAGCAGTTACGGGAGGGGGCATCGGGAGACCCAGTACTTC
TRBJ2-5	TRBV7-2	TRBD2	-	CASSLRTLAGGPRKETQYF	TGTGCCAGCAGCTTACGCACTCTAGCGGGGGGGCCTAGGAAAGAGACCCAGTACTTC
TRBJ1-6	TRBV2	-	-	CASRRGTPNSPLHF	TGTGCCAGCAGGCGAGGAACACCCAATTCACCCCTCCACTTT
TRBJ2-7	TRBV10-3	TRBD2	-	CAISGTSGSWYEQYF	TGTGCCATCAGCGGGACTAGCGGGAGCTGGTACGAGCAGTACTTC
TRBJ2-7	TRBV28	-	-	CASSLLGGMGSYEQYF	TGTGCCAGCAGTTTACTCGGGGGAATGGGCTCCTACGAGCAGTACTTC
TRBJ2-5	TRBV28	TRBD1	-	CASSPGGRETQYF	TGTGCCAGCAGTCCAGGGGGCAGGGAGACCCAGTACTTC
TRBJ1-2	TRBV27	-	-	CASSLQRNYGYTF	TGTGCCAGCAGTTTACAGCGAAACTATGGCTACACCTTC
TRBJ2-3	TRBV6-2/TRBV6-3	-	once	CASSYSTIDTQYF	TGTGCCAGCAGTTACTCGACCATAGATACGCAGTATTTT
TRBJ2-3	TRBV3-1/TRBV3-2	-	-	CASSQADTQYF	TGTGCCAGCAGCCAAGCTGATACGCAGTATTTT
TRBJ2-6	TRBV5-6	-	-	CASSSRRLTATGANVLTF	TGTGCCAGCAGCTCTCGGCGGTTGACGGCGACTGGGGCCAACGTCCTGACTTTC
TRBJ1-4	TRBV13	TRBD1	-	CASSVGTGGLWEKLFF	TGTGCCAGCAGCGTGGGGACAGGGGGTTTATGGGAAAAACTGTTTTTT
TRBJ2-2	TRBV2	-	-	CASSLGTLDTGELFF	TGTGCCAGCAGTCTTGGGACTCTGGACACCGGGGAGCTGTTTTTT
TRBJ2-1	TRBV20-1	-	-	CSAWGDGRQFF	TGCAGTGCTTGGGGAGACGGGAGGCAGTTCTTC
TRBJ2-3	TRBV4-1	-	once	CASSANQLERTDTQYF	TGCGCCAGCAGCGCAAACCAACTGGAGAGAACAGATACGCAGTATTTT
TRBJ1-2	TRBV5-5	-	-	CASSPGHRLMGGYTF	TGTGCCAGCAGCCCGGGACACCGGCTAATGGGTGGCTACACCTTC
TRBJ2-3	TRBV7-2	-	-	CASSNSRDTQYF	TGTGCCAGCAGCAACTCCCGGGATACGCAGTATTTT
TRBJ1-1	TRBV4-2	-	-	CASSQENGNTEAFF	TGTGCCAGCAGCCAAGAAAACGGAAACACTGAAGCTTTCTTT
TRBJ1-4	TRBV6-5	-	-	CASSQGDTYEKLFF	TGTGCCAGCAGCCAAGGGGACACTTATGAAAAACTGTTTTTT
TRBJ2-7	TRBV10-1	TRBD1	-	CASSAWDRPYEQYF	TGCGCCAGCAGCGCCTGGGACAGGCCCTACGAGCAGTACTTC
TRBJ1-1	TRBV3-1/TRBV3-2	-	-	CASRGLDGGMNTEAFF	TGTGCCAGCAGAGGGCTGGACGGAGGTATGAACACTGAAGCTTTCTTT
TRBJ2-1	TRBV15	-	-	CASGSGNEQFF	TGTGCCAGTGGGAGTGGTAATGAGCAGTTCTTC
TRBJ1-6	TRBV11-3	-	once	CASSLEGTGSPLHF	TGTGCCAGCAGCTTAGAGGGGACGGGGTCACCCCTCCACTTT
TRBJ2-1	TRBV7-2	-	-	CASNPANGNEQFF	TGTGCCAGCAACCCCGCTAACGGCAATGAGCAGTTCTTC
TRBJ2-7	TRBV15	TRBD1	once	CATSRDFGTGADEQYF	TGTGCCACCAGCAGAGATTTCGGGACAGGGGCCGACGAGCAGTACTTC
TRBJ1-1	TRBV28	TRBD1	-	CASSGWGDRAARGDEAFF	TGTGCCAGCAGTGGGTGGGGGGACAGGGCTGCTAGAGGGGATGAAGCTTTCTTT
TRBJ2-7	TRBV11-3	-	-	CASSLGSNYEQYF	TGTGCCAGCAGCTTGGGGTCTAATTACGAGCAGTACTTC
TRBJ2-7	TRBV7-9	TRBD1	-	CASSLTDRGYEQYF	TGTGCCAGCAGCTTAACGGACAGGGGTTACGAGCAGTACTTC
TRBJ2-1	TRBV7-2	-	-	CASSPDVSGLYNEQFF	TGTGCCAGCAGCCCGGACGTAAGCGGACTCTACAATGAGCAGTTCTTC
TRBJ2-2	TRBV28	TRBD1	-	CASSSDRGFTGELFF	TGTGCCAGCAGTTCGGACAGGGGGTTTACCGGGGAGCTGTTTTTT
TRBJ1-1	TRBV7-3	-	-	CASSLFLAENTEAFF	TGTGCCAGCAGCTTATTCTTGGCGGAGAACACTGAAGCTTTCTTT
TRBJ2-7	TRBV28	TRBD2	-	CASSLPGLAGVNSYEQYF	TGTGCCAGCAGCCTGCCGGGACTAGCGGGAGTTAACTCCTACGAGCAGTACTTC
TRBJ2-1	TRBV4-2	TRBD2	-	CASSQDISAGGYNEQFF	TGTGCCAGCAGCCAAGATATTTCGGCCGGGGGGTACAATGAGCAGTTCTTC
TRBJ1-3	TRBV6-1	-	-	CASSEWRSSGNTIYF	TGTGCCAGCAGTGAATGGAGAAGCTCTGGAAACACCATATATTTT
TRBJ1-1	TRBV6-5	-	-	CASSYSPTQPEAFF	TGTGCCAGCAGTTACTCTCCCACGCAGCCCGAAGCTTTCTTT
TRBJ1-2	TRBV27	-	-	CASSLNSNYGYTF	TGTGCCAGCAGTTTAAATTCTAACTATGGCTACACCTTC
TRBJ2-7	TRBV7-3	-	-	CASSPQDSYEQYF	TGTGCCAGCAGCCCACAGGACTCCTACGAGCAGTACTTC
TRBJ2-7	TRBV5-1	-	once	CASSPVGGYEQYF	TGCGCCAGCAGCCCTGTCGGAGGTTACGAGCAGTACTTC
TRBJ2-1	TRBV7-8	TRBD2	-	CASRTSGQMNEQFF	TGTGCCAGCAGGACTAGCGGACAAATGAATGAGCAGTTCTTC
TRBJ2-5	TRBV9	-	-	CASSVDMVQTQYF	TGTGCCAGCAGCGTAGATATGGTACAGACCCAGTACTTC
TRBJ2-7	TRBV7-9	TRBD1	-	CASNVPGQGHEQYF	TGTGCCAGCAACGTACCGGGACAGGGCCACGAGCAGTACTTC
TRBJ2-5	TRBV4-1	-	-	CASSQEGPGQPQYF	TGCGCCAGCAGCCAAGAAGGCCCTGGACAGCCCCAGTACTTC
TRBJ1-2	TRBV9	-	-	CASSVDASHYGYTF	TGTGCCAGCAGCGTAGACGCGAGTCACTATGGCTACACCTTC
TRBJ2-7	TRBV20-1	-	-	CSASDPTYEQYF	TGCAGTGCTAGTGACCCGACCTACGAGCAGTACTTC